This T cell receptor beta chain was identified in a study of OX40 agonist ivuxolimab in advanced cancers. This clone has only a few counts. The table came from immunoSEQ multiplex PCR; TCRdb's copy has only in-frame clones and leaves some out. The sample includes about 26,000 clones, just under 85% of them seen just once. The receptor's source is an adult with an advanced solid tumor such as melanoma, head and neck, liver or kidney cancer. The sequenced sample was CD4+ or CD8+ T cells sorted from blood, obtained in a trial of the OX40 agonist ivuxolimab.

The CDR3 DNA sequence: TGTGCCAGCAGCTTCTTAGACGGGGCCCCCTACGAGCAGTACTTC. This translates into CASSFLDGAPYEQYF. The rearrangement links TRBV7-9 to TRBJ2-7; possibly TRBD1 or TRBD2 for D (5 bases each). The CDR3 runs to 15 residues. Germline CDR1 is SEHNR and CDR2 is FQNEAQ (reference sequence). With 3 bases removed from V and 2 bases from J, the gap between germline ends came to 14 bases.